This T cell receptor beta chain was sequenced during a study of regulatory T cells in long-lasting Graves disease. Overall study findings and caveats: Shared public clonotypes totalled about 2,700 in persistent patients, compared with over 800 in new patients.

Time point reported: newly diagnosed GD, antithyroid drugs for less than 3 months. Generation of the TCR library employed RNA extracted from PBMCs. Building the TCR beta libraries relied on iRepertoire HTBI primers, and CDR3 regions underwent Arm-PCR. In TCRdb, the multiplex PCR reads were re-called with MiXCR into one record per CDR3 protein. The repertoire has about 540,000 distinct CDR3 sequences, roughly 13% of them found once; the top ten carry over 7.5%. This clonotype was observed many times. The antigen is not known. Germline V lookup: CDR1 SNHLY, CDR2 FYNNEI. This CDR3 is 12 amino acids long. Trimming removed 5 bases from V and 15 bases from J; junction bases left unmatched: 8. The sample was also reused in another study, on T cells in Graves' hyperthyroidism and ophthalmopathy.

The rearrangement uses TRBV2 and TRBJ2-4; the match to TRBD1 covers 9 bases. Sequencing was performed on peripheral blood mononuclear cells (PBMCs), taken at new diagnosis, from a patient treated with antithyroid drugs. This TCR was sampled from a man younger than 45 with Graves disease. CDR3 in amino acids: CASSRDRAYGYF. The CDR3 DNA reads as TGTGCCAGCAGTAGGGACAGGGCCTACGGGTACTTC.